This T cell receptor (beta chain) was found in a study of cytomegalovirus exposure and HLA in healthy donors. Across the study: The study placed approximately 78% of its approximately 380 genotyped donors in the Caucasian-associated ancestry cluster.

Primers: 60 Vbeta forward and 13 Jbeta reverse. Repertoires were generated with immunoSEQ multiplex PCR, while TCRdb's copy carries only in-frame clones and drops some. Of some 200,000 clones listed, approximately 80% are singletons. CDR3 length: 13 amino acids. Trimming took off 1 base at V and 2 bases at J, with 6 bases between the two ends. Germline CDR1 reads SGHTS; CDR2 reads YDEGEE. Source material: PBMCs. The TCR comes from a woman in her late teens or twenties in good health and CMV-seronegative. V and J are TRBV5-8 and TRBJ2-5; D gene ambiguous. The CDR3 nucleotides read TGTGCCAGCAGCTTGCAGTTACAAGAGACCCAGTACTTC. Translated, it gives CASSLQLQETQYF. Full variable domain (outside the CDR3, taken from reference TRBV5-8 and TRBJ2-5): EAGVTQSPTHLIKTRGQQATLRCSPISGHTSVYWYQQALGLGLQFLLWYDEGEERNRGNFPPRFSGRQFPNYSSELNVNALELEDSALYLCASSLQLQETQYFGPGTRLLVL.